This paragraph covers one T cell receptor (beta chain) sequence. This specimen comes from a study of OX40 agonist ivuxolimab in advanced cancers. Across the study: People who had prior anti-PD-1, anti-PD-L1 or anti-CTLA-4 therapy could take part, and around 43% had some.

The CDR3 runs 14 residues. Germline V CDR1 and CDR2: SGHAT, FQNNGV. V dropped 1 base and J dropped 0 bases, with 4 bases sitting between them. TCRdb's copy holds only in-frame clones and misses some; the assay was immunoSEQ multiplex PCR. The repertoire holds tens of thousands of clones, with around nine tenths as singletons. This chain uses TRBV11-2 with TRBJ2-4; D is undetermined. This specimen consisted of CD4+ or CD8+ T cells sorted from blood, obtained in a trial of the OX40 agonist ivuxolimab. This sequence was found in an adult with an advanced solid tumor such as melanoma, head and neck, liver or kidney cancer. The CDR3: CASSLVLAKNIQYF. DNA for the CDR3: TGTGCCAGCAGCTTAGTTCTAGCCAAAAACATTCAGTACTTC.